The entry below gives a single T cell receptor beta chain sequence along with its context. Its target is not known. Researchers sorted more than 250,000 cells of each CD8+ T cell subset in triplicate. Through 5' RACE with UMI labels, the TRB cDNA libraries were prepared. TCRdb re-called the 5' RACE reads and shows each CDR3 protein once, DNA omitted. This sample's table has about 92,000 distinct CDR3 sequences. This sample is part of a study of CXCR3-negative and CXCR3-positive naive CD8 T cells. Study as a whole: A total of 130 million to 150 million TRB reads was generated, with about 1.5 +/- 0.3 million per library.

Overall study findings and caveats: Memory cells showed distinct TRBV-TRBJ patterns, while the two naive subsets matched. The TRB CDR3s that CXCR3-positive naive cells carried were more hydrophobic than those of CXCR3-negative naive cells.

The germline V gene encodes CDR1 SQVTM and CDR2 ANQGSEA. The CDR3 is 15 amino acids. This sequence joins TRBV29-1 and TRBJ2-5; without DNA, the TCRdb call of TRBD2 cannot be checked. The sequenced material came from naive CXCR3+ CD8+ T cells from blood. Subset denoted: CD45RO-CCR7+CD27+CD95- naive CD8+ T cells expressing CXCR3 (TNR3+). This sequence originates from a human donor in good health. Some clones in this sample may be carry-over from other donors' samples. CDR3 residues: CSVGLAGRTLETQYF.